What follows describes a single T cell receptor beta chain. The target antigen is unknown. The entry originates in a study of cytomegalovirus exposure and HLA in healthy donors. About the research overall: Earlier, some 200 million T cells were analyzed, and approximately 110 million unique TCR beta sequences were found among them. The study, taken as a whole, reports: CMV serostatus was the sole immune exposure information available.

The PCR made use of 60 Vbeta and 13 Jbeta primers. Sequencing was performed with immunoSEQ multiplex PCR; in TCRdb, only in-frame clones are kept and a portion is missing. The sample carries 140,000 or so clones, 88% recorded once. Between the trimmed V and J ends, which lost 4 bases and 2 bases, there was a span of 10 bases. The CDR3 length is 14 residues. Germline V gene lookup returns CDR1 SNHLY and CDR2 FYNNEI. The TCR originated in a woman aged 40 to 49 in good health and CMV-seronegative. This chain joins TRBV2 and TRBJ2-3, with D tentatively TRBD1 (6 bases). Sequencing used PBMCs. The CDR3 nucleotides are TGTGCCAGCAGTGGGGACATAGTCACAGATACGCAGTATTTT. Translation gives CASSGDIVTDTQYF.